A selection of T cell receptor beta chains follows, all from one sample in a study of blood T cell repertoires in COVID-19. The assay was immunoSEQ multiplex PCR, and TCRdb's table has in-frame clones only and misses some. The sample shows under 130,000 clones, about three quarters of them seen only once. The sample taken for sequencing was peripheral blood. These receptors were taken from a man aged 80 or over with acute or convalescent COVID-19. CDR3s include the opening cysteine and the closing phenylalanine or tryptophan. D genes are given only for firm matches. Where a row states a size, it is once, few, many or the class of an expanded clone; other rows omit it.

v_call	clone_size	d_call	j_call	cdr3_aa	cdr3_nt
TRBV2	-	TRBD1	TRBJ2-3	CASNPGTDADTQYF	TGTGCCAGCAACCCCGGGACAGATGCAGATACGCAGTATTTT
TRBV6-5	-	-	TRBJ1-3	CASRIEFSGNTIYF	TGTGCCAGCAGGATAGAGTTCTCTGGAAACACCATATATTTT
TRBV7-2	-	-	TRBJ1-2	CASSKGLAQGTGYTF	TGTGCCAGCAGCAAGGGGTTGGCGCAGGGAACAGGCTACACCTTC
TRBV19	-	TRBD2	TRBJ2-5	CASKGLAGGEETQYF	TGTGCCTCCAAGGGACTAGCGGGAGGTGAGGAGACCCAGTACTTC
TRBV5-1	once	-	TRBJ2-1	CASSLEGEGNEQFF	TGCGCCAGCAGCTTGGAGGGGGAGGGCAATGAGCAGTTCTTC
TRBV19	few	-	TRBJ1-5	CASSTGRTGGSYQPQHF	TGTGCCAGTAGTACCGGGCGAACGGGGGGTAGTTATCAGCCCCAGCATTTT
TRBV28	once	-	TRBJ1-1	CASSAHGGLTEAFF	TGTGCCAGCAGTGCTCACGGGGGTCTCACTGAAGCTTTCTTT
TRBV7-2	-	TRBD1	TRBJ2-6	CASRTGIRGGANVLTF	TGTGCCAGCAGGACAGGGATAAGAGGTGGGGCCAACGTCCTGACTTTC
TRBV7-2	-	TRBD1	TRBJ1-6	CASSLTGTNSPLHF	TGTGCCAGCAGCTTGACAGGGACTAATTCACCCCTCCACTTT
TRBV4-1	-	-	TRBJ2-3	CASSQQGFGTDTQYF	TGCGCCAGCAGCCAGCAGGGATTCGGCACAGATACGCAGTATTTT
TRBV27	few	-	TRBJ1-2	CASSRGGVGYGYTF	TGTGCCAGCAGCCGCGGGGGAGTAGGCTATGGCTACACCTTC
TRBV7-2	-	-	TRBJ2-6	CASPRDLAAANVLTF	TGTGCCAGTCCGAGAGATCTAGCAGCCGCCAACGTCCTGACTTTC
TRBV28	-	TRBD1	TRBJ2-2	CASSSGQGGTGELFF	TGTGCCAGCAGTTCCGGACAGGGAGGAACCGGGGAGCTGTTTTTT
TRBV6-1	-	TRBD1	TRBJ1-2	CASSESRYRGPGGYTF	TGTGCCAGCAGTGAATCCCGATACAGGGGGCCGGGGGGCTACACCTTC
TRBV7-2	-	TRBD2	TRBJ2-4	CASSLRGLAGDLAKNIQYF	TGTGCCAGCAGCTTACGGGGACTAGCGGGAGATCTGGCCAAAAACATTCAGTACTTC